The T cell receptor beta chain under discussion was sequenced for a study of shared clonotypes between healthy human individuals. The study ran the assay at deep level. As processed by the authors: Filtering differed for immunoSEQ, which gave only junction sequences without quality scores. TCRdb keeps only in-frame clones here, not all; method: immunoSEQ multiplex PCR. V and J calls and clone size come straight from that table; D and trimming were deduced from the DNA. This sample yields 2 million to 2.5 million clones, of which approximately 95% are seen a single time; over 0.1% belongs to the top ten. The V end lost 3 bases, the J end lost 4 bases, and 1 base lay between the germline ends. The CDR3 runs to 11 residues. Germline V lookup: CDR1 MNHNS, CDR2 SASEGT. A few counts support this clone. This sample includes further DNA sequences coding for the same CDR3.

The chain links TRBV6-1 to TRBJ1-5; D gene unclear. The TCR comes from a man between 18 and 35 years old in good health. What was sequenced was naive CD4+ T cells sorted from blood. Specified subset: CD45RA+ positively selected. Here the CDR3 reads CASSDNQPQHF. In nucleotides, the CDR3 is TGTGCCAGCAGTGATAATCAGCCCCAGCATTTT.